These 32 T cell receptor beta chains came from one sample sequenced in a study of blood T cells in healthy people across ages. Sample-barcoded 5' priming and a J-beta primer mix drove a second PCR of about 7 to 11 cycles. A single record per CDR3 protein comes from TCRdb applying MiXCR to the 5' RACE reads. The sample lists fewer than 750,000 distinct CDR3 sequences; around 48% were seen once. Sequenced material: blood. The origin of the receptors is an elderly man in good health.

This clonotype showed up just a few times. The chain links TRBV4-3 to TRBJ2-1; D is unclear. V dropped 0 bases and J dropped 12 bases, with 12 bases sitting between them. The CDR3 totals 13 residues. Germline V lookup: CDR1 LGHNA, CDR2 YSLEER. CDR3 DNA: TGCGCCAGCAGCCAAGATCGTGTGGCCGGGCAGTTCTTC. Its translation: CASSQDRVAGQFF.

This clonotype appeared a few times. The chain has TRBV4-2 and TRBJ2-3; D is unclear. The V end was cut by 1 base, the J end by 3 bases, with 11 bases between. Germline-derived CDR1 and CDR2 are LGHNA and YNFKEQ. CDR3 length: 15 residues. The CDR3, as DNA: TGTGCCAGCAGCCAAGGGAGTTACATTACAGATACGCAGTATTTT. Amino acids: CASSQGSYITDTQYF.

A note on this clonotype: Being one base from a much bigger clone, this may be a read error. This chain links TRBV5-4 with TRBJ2-1; 7 positions agree with TRBD2. This CDR3 comprises 14 residues. V was clipped by 3 bases and J by 4 bases; unmatched bases: 4. Germline values: CDR1 SGHNT, CDR2 YYREEE (reference sequence). The CDR3 DNA follows: TGTGCCAGCAGCTGGAGGGAGGGGTACAATGAGCAGTTCTTC. Its translation is CASSWREGYNEQFF. The full variable domain, with the rest looked up from reference TRBV5-4 and TRBJ2-1, is ETGVTQSPTHLIKTRGQQVTLRCSSQSGHNTVSWYQQALGQGPQFIFQYYREEENGRGNFPPRFSGLQFPNYSSELNVNALELDDSALYLCASSWREGYNEQFFGPGTRLTVL.

J is TRBJ1-2 and V is TRBV10-3; 7 bases align to TRBD1. Germline V lookup: CDR1 ENHRY, CDR2 SYGVKD. Trimming removed 3 bases from V and 5 bases from J; junction bases left unmatched: 9. This CDR3 contains 15 residues. Written as DNA, the CDR3 is TGTGCCATCAGTGAAGAGGACAGGAGAATATATGGCTACACCTTC. This translates into CAISEEDRRIYGYTF.

This clonotype was counted only a few times. The chain employs TRBV29-1 and TRBJ1-2; D remains ambiguous. The CDR3 runs 13 residues. CDR1 is SQVTM, CDR2 ANQGSEA, per germline. V lost 4 bases and J lost 6, with 15 bases in between. DNA for the CDR3: TGCAGCGTTGTCGGTGGCAATGAGCATGGCTACACCTTC. This sequence encodes CSVVGGNEHGYTF.

Only a few counts were recorded for this clonotype. The rearrangement uses TRBV20-1 and TRBJ2-1, with 10 bases aligning to TRBD2. V dropped 3 bases and J dropped 6; count of bases not matched to a gene: 5. CDR3 length: 14 amino acids. Germline CDR1 reads DFQATT; CDR2 reads SNEGSKA (reference sequence). The CDR3 spells CSASTSGKGNEQFF. Written as DNA, the CDR3 is TGCAGTGCTAGCACTAGCGGGAAGGGCAATGAGCAGTTCTTC.

A word on this clonotype: A much larger clone sits a single nucleotide away, making a read error possible. V gene TRBV7-9 combines with J gene TRBJ1-4; D may be TRBD1 (6 bases). This CDR3 has 14 residues. Germline V gene sequence: CDR1 SEHNR, CDR2 FQNEAQ (reference sequence). The CDR3 loop reads CASSLGRGNEKPFF. The CDR3 DNA sequence: TGTGCCAGCAGCTTGGGCAGGGGAAATGAAAAACCGTTTTTT.

This clonotype was picked up many times. The V and J genes are TRBV29-1 and TRBJ2-4, with 7 nucleotides matching TRBD2. Trimming at V came to 7 bases and at J to 6 bases, leaving 15 bases not matched to a gene. This CDR3 has 15 residues. CDR1 and CDR2 from the germline V gene are SQVTM and ANQGSEA. CDR3 protein: CSAGGGRGVGNIQYF. As DNA, the CDR3 is TGCAGCGCGGGGGGTGGGAGAGGAGTCGGAAACATTCAGTACTTC.

This clonotype turned up a few times. This chain uses TRBV6-5 with TRBJ2-7, with TRBD1 identical over 7 bases. The CDR3 consists of 14 residues. The germline CDR1 and CDR2 sequences are MNHEY and SVGAGI. V dropped 3 bases and J dropped 4; count of bases not matched to a gene: 6. The CDR3 DNA reads TGTGCCAGCAGTTATAGAGGGGGCGGGTACGAGCAGTACTTC. Encoded protein: CASSYRGGGYEQYF.

As DNA, the CDR3 is TGTGCCAGCAGAAGACAGGGTTCCAATGAGCAGTTCTTC. It translates to CASRRQGSNEQFF. The chain carries TRBV28 and TRBJ2-1, with TRBD1 matching over 7 bases. Trimming removed 6 bases from V and 6 bases from J; junction bases left unmatched: 5. Germline CDR1 reads MDHEN; CDR2 reads SYDVKM. The CDR3 length is 13 residues. Looking up the rest from reference TRBV28 and TRBJ2-1 gives the full variable domain: DVKVTQSSRYLVKRTGEKVFLECVQDMDHENMFWYRQDPGLGLRLIYFSYDVKMKEKGDIPEGYSVSREKKERFSLILESASTNQTSMYLCASRRQGSNEQFFGPGTRLTVL.

The table lists this clonotype with a few counts. V and J are TRBV5-1 and TRBJ1-1; 8 nucleotides line up with TRBD1. The J segment lost 1 base and the V segment lost 2 bases, leaving 10 bases of the junction unmatched. The CDR3 runs 17 residues. In germline, CDR1 is SGHRS, CDR2 YFSETQ. CDR3 amino acids: CASSFTTGGPSNTEAFF. CDR3 DNA sequence: TGCGCCAGCAGCTTTACAACAGGGGGACCTTCGAACACTGAAGCTTTCTTT.

Only a few counts were recorded for this clonotype. Written as DNA, the CDR3 is TGTGCCAGCAGCTTAGCTGGGCGGATTTACAATGAGCAGTTCTTC. This gives the protein CASSLAGRIYNEQFF. The chain couples TRBV11-2 to TRBJ2-1; D is unresolved. CDR3 length: 15 residues. Germline assignment: CDR1 SGHAT and CDR2 FQNNGV. V was pared by 1 base and J by 4 bases, with 11 bases between.

V usage is TRBV4-3 and J usage is TRBJ2-5, with 11 nucleotides matching TRBD1. The J call may be mistaken, given a closer DNA end match to TRBJ2-7. CDR3 length: 15 amino acids. The germline V gene has CDR1 LGHNA and CDR2 YSLEER. The CDR3 DNA reads as TGCGCCAGCAGCCAGGGGGGACAGGGGGTATACGAGCAGTACTTC. Translated: CASSQGGQGVYEQYF.

This clonotype occurred once. This chain joins TRBV27 and TRBJ2-7; D not certain. V dropped 5 bases and J dropped 0 bases, with 20 bases sitting between them. The germline V gene encodes CDR1 MNHEY and CDR2 SMNVEV (reference sequence). The CDR3 loop spans 17 amino acids. CDR3 amino acids: CASSPYKQSPNSYEQYF. In nucleotides, the CDR3 is TGTGCCAGCAGTCCATATAAACAGAGCCCCAACTCCTACGAGCAGTACTTC.

In this sample, this clonotype turned up a few times. This rearrangement joins TRBV10-3 to TRBJ2-6, with a weak D call TRBD1 (6 bases). The germline gives CDR1 ENHRY, CDR2 SYGVKD. The CDR3 contains 16 residues. Trimming took off 2 bases at V and 3 bases at J, with 11 bases between the two ends. The CDR3 protein is CAISEPGQLGANVLTF. The CDR3 nucleotides are TGTGCCATCAGTGAGCCAGGACAGCTTGGGGCCAACGTCCTGACTTTC.

The chain carries TRBV7-9 and TRBJ1-2; a possible D gene is TRBD1 (6 bases). The V and J ends lost 5 bases and 8 bases respectively, with 15 bases between them. This CDR3 contains 13 residues. CDR1 and CDR2 (germline): SEHNR, FQNEAQ (reference sequence). CDR3 nucleotides: TGTGCCAGCAGCCCCCAAGCAGGGGACGGCTACACCTTC. This encodes CASSPQAGDGYTF.

The genes are TRBV7-8 and TRBJ1-1, with 9 bases matching TRBD1. CDR3 size: 14 residues. Unmatched junction bases numbered 8, after V lost 4 bases and J lost 8 bases. Germline-derived CDR1 and CDR2 are SGHVS and FQNEAQ. Written as DNA, the CDR3 is TGTGCCAGCAGCTCCTCTATAGGGACAGGGGAAGCTTTCTTT. This gives the protein CASSSSIGTGEAFF. The whole variable domain, filled in from reference TRBV7-8 and TRBJ1-1, reads GAGVSQSPRYKVAKRGQDVALRCDPISGHVSLFWYQQALGQGPEFLTYFQNEAQLDKSGLPSDRFFAERPEGSVSTLKIQRTQQEDSAVYLCASSSSIGTGEAFFGQGTRLTVV.

V gene TRBV27 combines with J gene TRBJ2-7, with D maybe TRBD1 (6 bases). The CDR3 is made up of 14 amino acids. From germline, CDR1 is MNHEY and CDR2 SMNVEV (reference sequence). The ends were cut back, 4 bases at V and 2 bases at J, with 12 bases in the middle. CDR3 protein: CASSSHAGAYEQYF. The CDR3 coding sequence is TGTGCCAGCAGTTCACACGCAGGGGCCTACGAGCAGTACTTC.

This clonotype was seen only once. The rearrangement joins TRBV7-2 to TRBJ2-1; TRBD2 agrees at 9 bases. J lost 4 bases, V lost 6 bases, and 4 bases had no gene match. The germline gives CDR1 SGHTA, CDR2 FQGNSA. The length of the CDR3 is 14 residues. The CDR3 DNA reads as TGTGCCAGCAGGGTAGCGGGAGAGTACAATGAGCAGTTCTTC. Protein sequence: CASRVAGEYNEQFF.

This chain connects TRBV3-1 to TRBJ1-1; no clear D. V lost 0 bases and J 0 bases, leaving 14 bases between the germline ends. The germline V gene encodes CDR1 LGHDT and CDR2 YNNKEL (reference sequence). The CDR3 is 17 amino acids. The CDR3 sequence is CASSQEFPRVMNTEAFF. CDR3 sequence (DNA): TGTGCCAGCAGCCAAGAGTTCCCCCGCGTCATGAACACTGAAGCTTTCTTT.

The CDR3 nucleotides read TGTGCCAGCAGCTTAGGGGTTAGCGGTCAGCCCCAGCATTTT. Its translation is CASSLGVSGQPQHF. The genes are TRBV7-2 and TRBJ1-5; D gene ambiguous. Between the trimmed V and J ends, which lost 1 base and 6 bases, there was a span of 10 bases. The CDR3 covers 14 residues. CDR1 and CDR2 from the germline V gene are SGHTA and FQGNSA.

This clonotype was recorded many times. The chain uses TRBV7-9 and TRBJ2-1; D is possibly TRBD2 (7 bases). CDR3 length: 16 amino acids. Germline CDR1 reads SEHNR; CDR2 reads FQNEAQ (reference sequence). Trimming pared 2 bases from V and 2 bases from J, leaving 13 bases between. For the CDR3, the DNA is TGTGCCAGCAGCTTATGGGGGGGCGTCGCCTACAATGAGCAGTTCTTC. Protein sequence: CASSLWGGVAYNEQFF.

The V and J genes are TRBV6-2 or TRBV6-3 and TRBJ1-5; 10 bases align to TRBD1. Per the germline V gene, CDR1 is MNHEY and CDR2 is SVGEGT. Germline trimming cut 2 bases from V and 3 bases from J; bases unmatched to any gene: 4. CDR3 size: 16 residues. CDR3 DNA: TGTGCCAGCAGTTACGGCGGGACAGGGGTCAATCAGCCCCAGCATTTT. This sequence encodes CASSYGGTGVNQPQHF.

The gene calls are TRBV7-2 and TRBJ2-1; TRBD2 aligns across 7 bases. The CDR3 spans 18 residues. The V gene's germline CDR1 is SGHTA and CDR2 FQGNSA. The junction had 12 bases not matched to a gene; V was cut back by 2 bases and J by 2 bases. The CDR3 nucleotides are TGTGCCAGCAGCTTATTTTCTAGCGGATCCCCTCCCTACAATGAGCAGTTCTTC. Protein sequence: CASSLFSSGSPPYNEQFF.

V gene TRBV12-3 or TRBV12-4 combines with J gene TRBJ2-5, with 8 bases fitting TRBD2. With 6 bases clipped from V and 4 bases from J, the junction kept 4 bases outside the gene matches. This CDR3 contains 13 residues. The CDR3 loop reads CASSNSGVETQYF. Written as DNA, the CDR3 is TGTGCCAGCAGCAATAGCGGGGTAGAGACCCAGTACTTC.

The chain is built from TRBV12-3 or TRBV12-4 and TRBJ2-5; 7 bases align to TRBD1. The CDR3 is 13 amino acids. Trimming at V came to 4 bases and at J to 11 bases, leaving 10 bases not matched to a gene. DNA of the CDR3: TGTGCCAGCAGTTACAGGGGTGGCAGTGAGCAGTACTTC. This gives the protein CASSYRGGSEQYF.

There are a few counts of this clonotype. The chain's CDR3 is CASSLEGGAEGIQYF. CDR3 nucleotide sequence: TGCGCCAGCAGCTTGGAGGGGGGGGCCGAAGGCATTCAGTACTTC. The chain has TRBV5-1 and TRBJ2-4; D possibly corresponds to TRBD2 (7 bases). The CDR3 contains 15 residues. Trimming took 0 bases from V and 9 from J, leaving 16 bases between them. The germline V gene encodes CDR1 SGHRS and CDR2 YFSETQ.

The chain combines TRBV29-1 with TRBJ2-5, with unresolved D. Deletions cut 3 bases from V and 2 bases from J, with 7 bases between. Germline V gene sequence: CDR1 SQVTM, CDR2 ANQGSEA. The CDR3 is 12 amino acids. CDR3 sequence reads: CSVDVPQETQYF. The CDR3 nucleotides are TGCAGCGTTGATGTGCCACAAGAGACCCAGTACTTC.

This clonotype has more than one count but fewer than ten. The gene calls are TRBV6-2 or TRBV6-3 and TRBJ2-7, with D possibly TRBD1 on 6 matching bases. Trimming removed 5 bases at V and 5 bases at J, with 7 bases between. This CDR3 region has 11 residues. Germline CDR1 MNHEY, CDR2 SVGEGT. Written as DNA, the CDR3 is TGTGCCAGCAGTCGACAGGACGAGCAGTACTTC. It codes for CASSRQDEQYF.

Many counts were recorded for this clonotype. The chain couples TRBV6-5 to TRBJ2-1, with TRBD1 matching over 7 bases. The germline V gene encodes CDR1 MNHEY and CDR2 SVGAGI. Trimming removed 7 bases from V and 10 bases from J; junction bases left unmatched: 19. This CDR3 has 16 amino acids. The DNA of the CDR3 is TGTGCCAGCAAGGGAGCCTCGACAGGGCGAATGAGGGAGCAGTTCTTC. It is translated as CASKGASTGRMREQFF.

This clonotype was counted between two and nine times. The J gene is TRBJ2-7, the V gene TRBV12-3 or TRBV12-4; TRBD1 matches 7 bases. V lost 1 base to trimming and J lost 2 bases; unmatched junction nucleotides: 5. The CDR3 is 15 amino acids. The CDR3, as DNA: TGTGCCAGCAGTTTAGGACAGGGAATAACCTACGAGCAGTACTTC. Encoded protein: CASSLGQGITYEQYF.

The chain is built from TRBV25-1 and TRBJ2-7; D call uncertain. The CDR3 extends over 14 amino acids. Germline V CDR1 and CDR2: MGHDK, SYGVNS. Trimming removed 0 bases from V and 0 bases from J, with 6 bases in between. The CDR3 sequence is CASSEYRDSYEQYF. DNA for the CDR3: TGTGCCAGCAGTGAATATAGGGACTCCTACGAGCAGTACTTC.